Detailed here is one TCR beta chain. Its target is unknown. The source of the sample is a study of graft-versus-host responses after intestinal transplantation. Study-wide context: Tacrolimus and steroids were given for 2 to 3 years to all recipients after anti-thymocyte globulin induction.

Some clones are missing from TCRdb's copy, which holds only in-frame ones; the method was immunoSEQ multiplex PCR. The sample has 100,000 or so clones, approximately 90% seen once; the top ten hold roughly 0.17%. The study, taken as a whole, reports: Among recipient marrow samples, GvH clones were found; some appeared first in ileum or blood.

CDR1 is SGHVS, CDR2 FNYEAQ, per germline. V lost 3 bases and J lost 3, with 8 bases in between. This CDR3 region has 13 residues. Source: unstimulated CD4+ T cells sorted from spleen or lymph node cells, taken before intestinal transplant. V usage is TRBV7-6 and J usage is TRBJ1-1; D is ambiguous. The TCR originated in a human donor who received an intestinal transplant. The CDR3 region is CASSFSEDTEAFF. The CDR3 nucleotides read TGTGCCAGCAGCTTTAGTGAGGACACTGAAGCTTTCTTT.